This T cell receptor beta chain was sequenced in a study of T-cell reconstitution after alpha-beta-depleted transplantation in children. Findings and limits, study-wide: Some patients' high day-60 TCRbeta diversity was traced to surviving recipient T cells and thymic progenitors.

Unique molecular identifiers were incorporated when the TCRbeta library was constructed. TCRdb independently ran MiXCR on the PCR reads; one entry per CDR3 protein. The profile shows 300,000 to 350,000 distinct CDR3 sequences, about 16% of them singletons. CDR3 size: 16 residues. Germline V gene sequence: CDR1 SGHVS, CDR2 FNYEAQ. Trimming pared 0 bases from V and 4 bases from J, leaving 10 bases between. This clonotype was seen a handful of times. What it binds is unknown. The sequencing used PBMCs, mostly from graft donor cells, collected 360 days after TCRalphabeta/CD19-depleted stem cell transplant. J is TRBJ2-6 and V is TRBV7-6; D gene uncertain. The origin of this receptor is a male patient under 10 years old who had a stem cell transplant for acute lymphoblastic leukemia, so the T cells may come from the graft donor. CDR3 in DNA: TGTGCCAGCAGCTTAGCCCCCGCTTCGGGGGCCAACGTCCTGACTTTC. It yields the protein CASSLAPASGANVLTF.